This T cell receptor beta chain was retrieved from a study of T cell responses to AZD1222 COVID-19 vaccine. Study-level points and caveats: The sample set comprised mostly white British donors with more females, and clonal diversity was possibly underestimated. Reportedly, nearly half of unique spike TCRs recognized epitopes outside B.1.351/B.1.1.7 mutations.

This clone came up once. Its matching antigen is unknown. A read error may produce the germline difference seen at one junction end. The CDR3 consists of 13 residues. Germline V gene sequence: CDR1 LGHDT, CDR2 YNNKEL (reference sequence). Method: immunoSEQ multiplex PCR; TCRdb's copy keeps in-frame clones and lacks some. The sample includes 90,000 to 150,000 clones, approximately 91% of them seen just once. The V and J genes are TRBV3-1 (or the pseudogene TRBV3-2) and TRBJ1-2; D gene uncertain. The TCR sequence derives from an adult in good health. Here the sequenced sample was peripheral blood, taken on day 0 of AZD1222 vaccination. The CDR3 loop is CASSQVSHYGYTF. The CDR3 nucleotides are TGTGCCAGCAGCCAAGTCTCACACTACGGCTACACCTTC.